A single sample is the source of the 27 T cell receptor beta chains below, sequenced in a study of CD8+ T cells in alopecia areata. Reverse transcribed after extraction, RNA yielded cDNA as the sequencing template. Assay used: immunoSEQ multiplex PCR; TCRdb lists only in-frame clones, some missing. Of some 110,000 clones listed, less than 45% are singletons. Sequenced input: CD4+ T cells sorted from blood. These TCRs come from a human donor with alopecia areata.

In this sample, this clone turned up a few times. The chain joins TRBV29-1 to TRBJ2-3; D call uncertain. V lost 4 bases to trimming and J lost 2 bases, with 13 bases between them. The CDR3 contains 14 residues. The germline CDR1 and CDR2 sequences are SQVTM and ANQGSEA. CDR3 sequence: CSVASMVTTDTQYF. CDR3 DNA: TGCAGCGTTGCCAGCATGGTCACCACAGATACGCAGTATTTT.

This clone has a handful of counts. The chain recombines TRBV6-5 with TRBJ1-1; TRBD1 aligns across 7 bases. Germline V gene data show CDR1 as MNHEY and CDR2 as SVGAGI. The CDR3 loop spans 13 amino acids. The ends lost 6 bases at V and 10 bases at J; junction bases unmatched: 11. The CDR3 loop reads CASRKTGDRGAFF. CDR3 in DNA: TGTGCCAGCAGAAAAACAGGGGATCGTGGAGCTTTCTTT.

The genes are TRBV2 and TRBJ2-5, with a weak D call TRBD1 (6 bases). CDR1 SNHLY and CDR2 FYNNEI come from the germline V gene. V shed 8 bases and J shed 1 base, with 8 bases lying between them. This CDR3 has 12 amino acids. CDR3 amino acids: CASGQTQETQYF. In nucleotides, the CDR3 is TGTGCCAGCGGACAGACCCAAGAGACCCAGTACTTC.

V is TRBV4-1 and J is TRBJ2-1; either TRBD1 or TRBD2 may supply D (6 bases each). The V and J ends lost 8 bases and 8 bases respectively, with 22 bases between them. Germline lookup yields CDR1 MGHRA and CDR2 YSYEKL. The CDR3 is 15 residues long. This CDR3 is CASGSWGAKNHEQFF. The CDR3 nucleotides read TGCGCCAGCGGATCCTGGGGGGCCAAGAACCATGAGCAGTTCTTC.

CDR3 DNA: TGCGCCAGCAGCTTGAGTCCAGGGGGCACGAACACTGAAGCTTTCTTT. This gives the protein CASSLSPGGTNTEAFF. The chain uses TRBV5-1 and TRBJ1-1; TRBD1 matches 8 bases. Looked up from germline, CDR1 is SGHRS and CDR2 is YFSETQ. Trimming removed 1 base from V and 1 base from J; junction bases left unmatched: 6. The CDR3 spans 16 residues.

Here the CDR3 DNA reads TGCAGCGTTGAAGATCGACAGGGTGGCAGGAAAGCTTTCTTT. The encoded protein is CSVEDRQGGRKAFF. The V gene is TRBV29-1, the J gene TRBJ1-1; 7 nucleotides align to TRBD1. With V trimmed by 0 bases and J by 9 bases, 10 bases remained unmatched. The CDR3 runs to 14 residues. CDR1 SQVTM and CDR2 ANQGSEA come from the germline V gene.

This chain links TRBV29-1 with TRBJ2-2, with D maybe TRBD2 (5 bases). The V gene lost 7 bases and the J gene lost 4 bases, with 16 bases spanning the gap. This CDR3 is 14 amino acids long. In germline, CDR1 is SQVTM, CDR2 ANQGSEA. CDR3 in amino acids: CSGGSGAGTGELFF. The CDR3 DNA reads as TGCAGCGGTGGTTCGGGCGCGGGCACCGGGGAGCTGTTTTTT.

The chain employs TRBV30 and TRBJ2-1, with D unresolved. Germline V lookup: CDR1 GTSNPN, CDR2 SVGIG (reference sequence). This CDR3 comprises 12 residues. Trimming removed 8 bases at V and 1 base at J, with 9 bases between. The CDR3 nucleotides are TGTGCCCGGCGTGGGTCCTACAATGAGCAGTTCTTC. It encodes CARRGSYNEQFF. The full variable domain, its missing parts supplied by reference TRBV30 and TRBJ2-1, is SQTIHQWPATLVQPVGSPLSLECTVEGTSNPNLYWYRQAAGRGLQLLFYSVGIGQISSEVPQNLSASRPQDRQFILSSKKLLLSDSGFYLCARRGSYNEQFFGPGTRLTVL.

The chain carries TRBV4-3 and TRBJ1-2; D gene uncertain. The V gene's germline CDR1 is LGHNA and CDR2 YSLEER. The V gene lost 0 bases and the J gene lost 5 bases, with 7 bases spanning the gap. The CDR3 spans 13 residues. The CDR3 here is CASSQDRSYGYTF. As DNA, the CDR3 is TGCGCCAGCAGCCAAGACCGGTCTTATGGCTACACCTTC.

The chain recombines TRBV23-1 with TRBJ2-7; D call uncertain. TRBV23-1 is classed as an ORF, of uncertain function. Trimming cost V 8 bases and J 7 bases, with 12 bases left between them. The CDR3 sequence is 11 residues long. The CDR3 DNA sequence: TGCGCCAGCTCCGATAAGGCGGAGCAGTACTTC. As protein: CASSDKAEQYF.

This clone was observed a few times. The chain employs TRBV28 and TRBJ2-7, with D maybe TRBD1 (6 bases). CDR1 is MDHEN and CDR2 is SYDVKM in the germline V gene. The CDR3 loop spans 12 amino acids. Trimming removed 3 bases at V and 9 bases at J, with 12 bases between. The CDR3 DNA is TGTGCCAGCAGTTTCGGACAGACCCGGCAGTACTTC. Its protein product is CASSFGQTRQYF.

To note about this clone: One end of the junction is discordant with germline, which a read error may explain. V gene TRBV7-9 combines with J gene TRBJ1-2; TRBD1 matches at 9 bases. The CDR3 length is 14 residues. CDR1 SEHNR and CDR2 FQNEAQ come from the germline V gene (reference sequence). This CDR3 is CASTLQGAIGGYTF. For the CDR3, the DNA is TGTGCCAGCACCTTACAGGGGGCGATTGGTGGCTACACCTTC.

This clone was recorded a few times. V and J are TRBV19 and TRBJ2-3; TRBD1 or TRBD2 may be the D gene (5 bases each). The germline CDR1 and CDR2 sequences are LNHDA and SQIVND (reference sequence). CDR3 length equals 18 residues. The germline V and J ends were trimmed by 5 bases and 0 bases, with 21 bases remaining between them. Here the CDR3 reads CASSLLSPGRASTDTQYF. DNA for the CDR3: TGTGCCAGTAGTTTACTTTCACCGGGACGGGCAAGCACAGATACGCAGTATTTT.

The chain recombines TRBV18 with TRBJ2-2, with a tentative D call TRBD2 (5 bases). This CDR3 has 15 residues. Trimming shortened V by 1 base and J by 5 bases, and 11 bases separated the two germline ends. The V gene's germline CDR1 is KGHSH and CDR2 LQKENI. Here the CDR3 DNA reads TGTGCCAGCTCACCACGGGCTAGCTCTACCGGGGAGCTGTTTTTT. It yields the protein CASSPRASSTGELFF.

In this sample, this clone turned up a few times. The junction and the germline gene differ at one end; a read error may be behind it. This chain uses TRBV30 with TRBJ2-1; 8 positions agree with TRBD2. The CDR3 covers 14 residues. Germline V gene lookup returns CDR1 GTSNPN and CDR2 SVGIG (reference sequence). The CDR3 DNA is TGTGCCTGGAGTGAGGCTAGCGGGTACAGTGAGCAGTTCTTC. This sequence encodes CAWSEASGYSEQFF. Full variable domain (remainder filled in from reference TRBV30 and TRBJ2-1): SQTIHQWPATLVQPVGSPLSLECTVEGTSNPNLYWYRQAAGRGLQLLFYSVGIGQISSEVPQNLSASRPQDRQFILSSKKLLLSDSGFYLCAWSEASGYSEQFFGPGTRLTVL.

This clone was recorded a few times. The chain links TRBV9 to TRBJ2-1, with 11 positions matching TRBD2. The CDR3 length is 18 residues. In germline, CDR1 is SGDLS, CDR2 YYNGEE. V was pared by 3 bases and J by 0 bases, with 8 bases of the junction left unmatched. The CDR3 DNA follows: TGTGCCAGCAGCGCCCTGGGACTAGCGGAGACCTCCTACAATGAGCAGTTCTTC. As protein: CASSALGLAETSYNEQFF.

The chain recombines TRBV7-3 with TRBJ1-2; D remains ambiguous. Germline values: CDR1 SGHTA, CDR2 FQGTGA. Trimming removed 5 bases at V and 3 bases at J, with 19 bases between. This CDR3 is 16 amino acids long. CDR3 bases: TGTGCCAGCAGCCCCCACGAAGGAACACCCTACTATGGCTACACCTTC. Translated, it gives CASSPHEGTPYYGYTF.

The chain carries TRBV2 and TRBJ2-2; D tentatively reads TRBD1 or TRBD2 (5 bases each). The germline V gene has CDR1 SNHLY and CDR2 FYNNEI. V was shortened by 3 bases and J by 6 bases, with 8 bases between the two germline ends. The CDR3 totals 13 residues. The CDR3 region is CASSEGEAGELFF. For the CDR3, the DNA is TGTGCCAGCAGTGAGGGGGAAGCCGGGGAGCTGTTTTTT.

At least ten counts were recorded for this clone. This chain connects TRBV7-2 to TRBJ2-7; a possible D gene is TRBD1 (6 bases). CDR3 length: 14 amino acids. Germline V gene sequence: CDR1 SGHTA, CDR2 FQGNSA. Trimming shortened V by 7 bases and J by 2 bases, and 15 bases separated the two germline ends. DNA of the CDR3: TGTGCCAGCACCCCGAGGACAGAAGCCTACGAGCAGTACTTC. Its translation: CASTPRTEAYEQYF.

The rearrangement links TRBV5-1 to TRBJ2-7; 12 nucleotides align to TRBD2. V lost 4 bases to trimming and J lost 4 bases; unmatched junction nucleotides: 6. This CDR3 is built from 15 residues. The germline V gene has CDR1 SGHRS and CDR2 YFSETQ. The CDR3 spells CASSRGTSGFYEQYF. In nucleotides, the CDR3 is TGCGCCAGCAGCCGCGGGACTAGCGGGTTTTACGAGCAGTACTTC.

The rearrangement joins TRBV7-6 to TRBJ2-5; D not resolved. CDR3 size: 12 residues. V lost 2 bases and J lost 1, with 2 bases in between. Germline V CDR1 and CDR2: SGHVS, FNYEAQ. The CDR3 DNA sequence: TGTGCCAGCAGCTTAACCCAAGAGACCCAGTACTTC. This gives the protein CASSLTQETQYF.

A few counts support this clone. This sequence joins TRBV4-1 and TRBJ2-1; tentatively, D is TRBD1 (5 bases). The CDR3 is 14 amino acids. V lost 1 base, J lost 4 bases, and 8 bases lay in between. The germline V gene has CDR1 MGHRA and CDR2 YSYEKL. DNA for the CDR3: TGCGCCAGCAGCCAAGCTCAGGGATACAATGAGCAGTTCTTC. Its translation is CASSQAQGYNEQFF.

This clone was recorded a few times. The chain couples TRBV9 to TRBJ2-1; D is possibly TRBD2 (6 bases). With 0 bases removed from V and 8 bases from J, the gap between germline ends came to 9 bases. This CDR3 is 13 amino acids long. The germline V gene encodes CDR1 SGDLS and CDR2 YYNGEE. The CDR3 DNA is TGTGCCAGCAGCGTAGCTAGCGCCGATGAGCAGTTCTTC. This encodes CASSVASADEQFF.

This clone has more than one count but fewer than ten. The chain combines TRBV19 with TRBJ1-2; no clear D. Trimming took 0 bases from V and 2 from J, leaving 7 bases between them. CDR3 size: 14 residues. Looked up from germline, CDR1 is LNHDA and CDR2 is SQIVND (reference sequence). The CDR3 coding sequence is TGTGCCAGTAGTATAGATGGAACGAACTATGGCTACACCTTC. Amino acids: CASSIDGTNYGYTF.

This clone was observed a few times. Other DNA sequences in this sample translate to the same CDR3. The rearrangement joins TRBV7-9 to TRBJ2-5; D remains unclear. CDR1 and CDR2 (germline): SEHNR, FQNEAQ (reference sequence). V shed 1 base and J shed 5 bases, with 2 bases lying between them. The length of the CDR3 is 11 residues. Here the CDR3 reads CASSLVETQYF. CDR3 nucleotide sequence: TGTGCCAGCAGCTTAGTGGAGACCCAGTACTTC. The variable domain in full, with the rest retrieved from reference TRBV7-9 and TRBJ2-5, is DTGVSQNPRHKITKRGQNVTFRCDPISEHNRLYWYRQTLGQGPEFLTYFQNEAQLEKSRLLSDRFSAERPKGSFSTLEIQRTEQGDSAMYLCASSLVETQYFGPGTRLLVL.

This clone has a count of ten or more. The sample has other DNA sequences that encode this CDR3 too. CDR3: CASSILAGGYGYTF. The DNA of the CDR3 is TGTGCCAGTAGTATATTAGCAGGGGGCTATGGCTACACCTTC. The chain links TRBV19 to TRBJ1-2; TRBD1 matches at 7 bases. Germline V lookup: CDR1 LNHDA, CDR2 SQIVND (reference sequence). The V segment lost 2 bases and the J segment 4 bases; nucleotides outside the gene matches: 4. The CDR3 is made up of 14 amino acids.

The CDR3 region is CAWSVLVHEQFF. CDR3 DNA: TGTGCCTGGAGTGTATTAGTCCATGAGCAGTTCTTC. The gene calls are TRBV30 and TRBJ2-1, with unresolved D. Deletions cut 0 bases from V and 8 bases from J, with 8 bases between. The germline V gene has CDR1 GTSNPN and CDR2 SVGIG (reference sequence). This CDR3 has 12 amino acids. Variable domain in full (rest from reference TRBV30 and TRBJ2-1): SQTIHQWPATLVQPVGSPLSLECTVEGTSNPNLYWYRQAAGRGLQLLFYSVGIGQISSEVPQNLSASRPQDRQFILSSKKLLLSDSGFYLCAWSVLVHEQFFGPGTRLTVL.